This T cell receptor beta chain is drawn from a study of T-cell reconstitution after alpha-beta-depleted transplantation in children. This clonotype was observed many times. Unique molecular identifiers were incorporated during preparation of the TCRbeta library. From the PCR reads, TCRdb called clonotypes with MiXCR, one entry per CDR3 protein. The data show fewer than 700,000 distinct CDR3 sequences, with approximately 12% seen just once and over 2% held by the top ten. V was clipped by 0 bases and J by 4 bases, with 9 bases between them. Germline CDR1 MDHEN, CDR2 SYDVKM. The CDR3 extends over 14 amino acids.

The source is a male patient younger than 18 who had a stem cell transplant for acute myeloid leukemia, so the T cells may come from the graft donor. The chain combines TRBV28 with TRBJ1-1; D remains ambiguous. Sequences were derived from PBMCs, mostly from graft donor cells, sampled 360 days after TCRalphabeta/CD19-depleted stem cell transplant. The CDR3 protein is CASSLWIGSTEAFF. The CDR3 DNA reads TGTGCCAGCAGTTTATGGATCGGGAGCACTGAAGCTTTCTTT. The full variable domain, rest sourced from reference TRBV28 and TRBJ1-1, is DVKVTQSSRYLVKRTGEKVFLECVQDMDHENMFWYRQDPGLGLRLIYFSYDVKMKEKGDIPEGYSVSREKKERFSLILESASTNQTSMYLCASSLWIGSTEAFFGQGTRLTVV.